This is a list of T cell receptor beta chains from one sample in a study of cytomegalovirus exposure and HLA in healthy donors. This table comes from immunoSEQ multiplex PCR, and its TCRdb copy is limited to in-frame clones, with some not included. The listing records roughly 200,000 clones. The sample was PBMCs. These receptors all stem from a man between 25 and 39 years old in good health and CMV-seronegative. Both conserved end residues are part of each CDR3. Each record gives: V gene, CDR3 length, J gene, D gene, CDR3 protein, CDR3 DNA. A D gene is named only where the DNA matches it firmly.

V: TRBV7-6; length: 15; J: TRBJ1-2; D: NA; CDR3: CASSLGQGGNYGYTF; DNA: TGTGCCAGCAGCTTAGGTCAGGGCGGCAACTATGGCTACACCTTC
V: TRBV5-6; length: 13; J: TRBJ2-7; D: NA; CDR3: CASSLGRGHEQYF; DNA: TGTGCCAGCAGCTTGGGCAGGGGCCACGAGCAGTACTTC
V: TRBV18; length: 14; J: TRBJ1-2; D: TRBD1; CDR3: CASSPPGQGGGYTF; DNA: TGTGCCAGCTCACCACCCGGACAGGGTGGGGGCTACACCTTC
V: TRBV6-1; length: 14; J: TRBJ1-5; D: NA; CDR3: CASSTGISNQPQHF; DNA: TGTGCCAGCAGTACAGGGATTAGCAATCAGCCCCAGCATTTT
V: TRBV5-1; length: 14; J: TRBJ2-6; D: NA; CDR3: CASSLSQGANVLTF; DNA: TGCGCCAGCAGCTTGTCACAGGGGGCCAACGTCCTGACTTTC
V: TRBV7-3; length: 14; J: TRBJ2-7; D: TRBD1; CDR3: CASSLGQGAYEQYF; DNA: TGTGCCAGCAGTTTAGGACAGGGTGCCTACGAGCAGTACTTC
V: TRBV5-4; length: 17; J: TRBJ2-3; D: NA; CDR3: CASSLARQNPSTDTQYF; DNA: TGTGCCAGCAGCTTGGCCCGACAAAACCCTAGCACAGATACGCAGTATTTT
V: TRBV28; length: 15; J: TRBJ2-2; D: NA; CDR3: CASSSGPTDTGELFF; DNA: TGTGCCAGCAGTTCTGGCCCAACCGACACCGGGGAGCTGTTTTTT
V: TRBV7-6; length: 15; J: TRBJ2-7; D: TRBD1; CDR3: CASSLSADRVDEQYF; DNA: TGTGCCAGCAGCTTGTCAGCCGACAGGGTCGACGAGCAGTACTTC
V: TRBV4-3; length: 16; J: TRBJ1-2; D: NA; CDR3: CASSQDPGQRNYGYTF; DNA: TGCGCCAGCAGCCAGGACCCGGGACAAAGAAACTATGGCTACACCTTC
V: TRBV7-9; length: 18; J: TRBJ2-3; D: TRBD2; CDR3: CASSLGLAGARNTDTQYF; DNA: TGTGCCAGCAGCTTAGGGCTAGCGGGGGCTCGAAACACAGATACGCAGTATTTT
V: TRBV6-1; length: 13; J: TRBJ2-7; D: NA; CDR3: CASTLDRVYEQYF; DNA: TGTGCCAGCACCTTGGACAGAGTCTACGAGCAGTACTTC
V: TRBV7-9; length: 14; J: TRBJ1-1; D: TRBD1; CDR3: CASSFNRGGTEAFF; DNA: TGTGCCAGCAGCTTCAACAGGGGGGGAACTGAAGCTTTCTTT
V: TRBV10-3; length: 15; J: TRBJ2-3; D: TRBD2; CDR3: CAISSTSDGTDTQYF; DNA: TGTGCCATCAGCTCAACTAGCGACGGCACAGATACGCAGTATTTT
V: TRBV30; length: 14; J: TRBJ2-7; D: NA; CDR3: CAWSEPWSSYEQYF; DNA: TGTGCCTGGAGTGAGCCATGGAGCTCCTACGAGCAGTACTTC
V: TRBV19; length: 16; J: TRBJ1-6; D: NA; CDR3: CASSATPGHRNSPLHF; DNA: TGTGCCAGTAGTGCTACACCGGGACATCGAAATTCACCCCTCCACTTT
V: TRBV6-1; length: 13; J: TRBJ1-1; D: NA; CDR3: CASSVLSNTEAFF; DNA: TGTGCCAGCAGTGTTCTCTCGAACACTGAAGCTTTCTTT
V: TRBV30; length: 12; J: TRBJ2-3; D: NA; CDR3: CACHGTLDTQYF; DNA: TGTGCCTGCCACGGGACTTTGGATACGCAGTATTTT
V: TRBV15; length: 13; J: TRBJ2-2; D: NA; CDR3: CATRTGNTGELFF; DNA: TGTGCCACCAGGACAGGGAACACCGGGGAGCTGTTTTTT
V: TRBV18; length: 17; J: TRBJ2-1; D: NA; CDR3: CASSPPETLRVDNEQFF; DNA: TGTGCCAGCTCACCACCGGAGACCCTCAGAGTCGACAATGAGCAGTTCTTC
V: TRBV11-2; length: 15; J: TRBJ2-5; D: TRBD1; CDR3: CASSPQMTGEETQYF; DNA: TGTGCCAGCAGCCCCCAAATGACAGGGGAAGAGACCCAGTACTTC
V: TRBV2; length: 13; J: TRBJ1-2; D: TRBD1; CDR3: CASAGTGNYGYTF; DNA: TGTGCCAGCGCCGGGACAGGGAATTATGGCTACACCTTC
V: TRBV4-2; length: 15; J: TRBJ1-1; D: NA; CDR3: CASSQDQGVSTEAFF; DNA: TGTGCCAGCAGCCAAGATCAAGGGGTAAGCACTGAAGCTTTCTTT
V: TRBV10-3; length: 14; J: TRBJ1-5; D: NA; CDR3: CAISESGGNQPQHF; DNA: TGTGCCATCAGTGAGTCGGGAGGGAATCAGCCCCAGCATTTT
V: TRBV5-1; length: 16; J: TRBJ1-1; D: TRBD1; CDR3: CASSLAQQGANTEAFF; DNA: TGCGCCAGCAGCTTGGCCCAACAGGGGGCGAACACTGAAGCTTTCTTT
V: TRBV27; length: 13; J: TRBJ1-1; D: TRBD1; CDR3: CASSGQGRAEAFF; DNA: TGTGCCAGCAGTGGACAGGGTCGGGCTGAAGCTTTCTTT
V: TRBV28; length: 18; J: TRBJ1-5; D: TRBD1; CDR3: CASSLPRTGVPPNQPQHF; DNA: TGTGCCAGCAGTTTACCGCGGACAGGGGTTCCCCCAAATCAGCCCCAGCATTTT
V: TRBV5-1; length: 14; J: TRBJ2-7; D: NA; CDR3: CASSPDDSYEWQYF; DNA: TGCGCCAGCAGCCCCGACGACAGCTACGAGTGGCAGTACTTC
V: TRBV2; length: 15; J: TRBJ2-5; D: NA; CDR3: CASSELGQPKETQYF; DNA: TGTGCCAGCAGCGAACTCGGACAGCCGAAAGAGACCCAGTACTTC